These 29 T cell receptor beta chains were all obtained from the same sample, sequenced in a study of identical twins (dated by TCRdb to 2015 to 2016). The library was obtained by 5' RACE. TCRdb records Illumina HiSeq 2000 as the sequencer. In-frame beta chains were kept once TCRdb had trimmed the public reads at Q25 with fastp and called clones with MiXCR. Here each entry gathers all rows of one CDR3 protein and keeps the most common genes and DNA. The sample table records some 210,000 distinct CDR3 sequences; approximately 15% of these occur just once. The ten largest account for 40% of the sample. This same sample was also part of a study on T cells expressing NK-cell markers.

Sequenced input: CD8+ T cells sorted from blood. The receptors derive from a woman under 30 in good health.

Regarding this clonotype: The junction differs from germline at one of its ends, possibly a read error. This sequence joins TRBV15 and TRBJ1-5; 7 bases agree with TRBD1. There are 15 residues in the CDR3. Germline V gene sequence: CDR1 LNHNV, CDR2 YYDKDF (reference sequence). CDR3 bases: TGTGCCACCAGCCGAGACAGGGCGGGAGGTCAGCCCCAGCATTTT. Encoded protein: CATSRDRAGGQPQHF.

This clonotype has just a few counts. J is TRBJ2-3 and V is TRBV12-3 or TRBV12-4; TRBD2 might be the D (6 bases). The CDR3 extends over 14 amino acids. V was trimmed by 3 bases and J by 6 bases, leaving 13 bases between them. CDR3 sequence reads: CASSLGGSEDTQYF. In DNA form, the CDR3 reads TGTGCCAGCAGTTTGGGAGGTTCGGAGGATACGCAGTATTTT.

The CDR3, as DNA: TGTGCCAGCAGCGCTCCTCAAGAGACCCAGTACTTC. This encodes CASSAPQETQYF. This chain links TRBV2 with TRBJ2-5, with D unresolved. V was pared by 6 bases and J by 2 bases, with 7 bases between. CDR1 is SNHLY and CDR2 is FYNNEI in the germline V gene. The CDR3 runs 12 residues.

The rearrangement joins TRBV10-3 to TRBJ2-1; D uncertain. Germline V gene sequence: CDR1 ENHRY, CDR2 SYGVKD. CDR3 size: 10 residues. V lost 9 bases and J 13 bases, leaving 13 bases between the germline ends. The CDR3 region has the DNA TGTGCCATGGGCTCCGAAGGTCAGTTCTTC. Amino acids: CAMGSEGQFF.

J is TRBJ2-7 and V is TRBV6-4; D unclear. V lost 0 bases, J lost 3 bases, and 9 bases lay in between. CDR1 is MRHNA, CDR2 SNTAGT, per germline. The CDR3 totals 14 residues. The CDR3 spells CASSDSDPHYEQYF. CDR3 DNA sequence: TGTGCCAGCAGTGACTCGGACCCTCACTACGAGCAGTACTTC.

This clonotype has just a few counts. The rearrangement links TRBV7-9 to TRBJ2-7; 8 positions agree with TRBD2. The CDR3 has 13 amino acids. The germline V gene encodes CDR1 SEHNR and CDR2 FQNEAQ (reference sequence). V trimming: 9 bases; J trimming: 3 bases; junction bases outside the gene matches: 7. CDR3 protein: CASLGTSGYEQYF. As DNA, the CDR3 is TGTGCCAGTCTCGGCACTAGCGGCTACGAGCAGTACTTC.

This chain links TRBV27 with TRBJ2-7; 13 bases match TRBD2. V dropped 6 bases and J dropped 5; count of bases not matched to a gene: 7. In germline, CDR1 is MNHEY, CDR2 SMNVEV (reference sequence). CDR3 size: 15 residues. CDR3 sequence (DNA): TGTGCCAGCAGGTTACTAGCGGGAGGGCCCGACGAGCAGTACTTC. Amino acid sequence: CASRLLAGGPDEQYF.

This clonotype was found a few times. The gene calls are TRBV21-1 and TRBJ2-3; TRBD1, the table's D call, was not compared with the DNA. TRBV21-1 is a pseudogene. The CDR3 totals 16 residues. CDR3 protein: CASSTEGPRDADTQYF. In DNA, the CDR3 is TGTGCCAGCAGCACCGAGGGGCCCCGGGACGCAGATACGCAGTATTTT.

The gene calls are TRBV29-1 and TRBJ2-1; 7 bases fit TRBD2. Germline V gene data show CDR1 as SQVTM and CDR2 as ANQGSEA. V trimming: 2 bases; J trimming: 0 bases; junction bases outside the gene matches: 4. This CDR3 has 15 residues. The CDR3 region is CSVEPSGSSYNEQFF. CDR3 DNA: TGCAGCGTTGAACCTAGCGGAAGCTCCTACAATGAGCAGTTCTTC.

This chain connects TRBV2 to TRBJ1-1; unclear D gene. In germline, CDR1 is SNHLY, CDR2 FYNNEI. The CDR3 is 12 amino acids. Trimming shortened V by 8 bases and J by 6 bases, and 13 bases separated the two germline ends. The CDR3 sequence is CASLGQVSEAFF. As DNA, the CDR3 is TGTGCCAGCCTCGGGCAGGTCTCTGAAGCTTTCTTT.

This chain connects TRBV9 to TRBJ2-7; D not certain. The CDR3 has 13 amino acids. From germline, CDR1 is SGDLS and CDR2 YYNGEE. Trimming stripped 4 bases from V and 0 bases from J, with 8 bases between. Here the CDR3 reads CASSPRSSYEQYF. The DNA for the CDR3 is TGTGCCAGCAGCCCTAGGAGCTCCTACGAGCAGTACTTC.

This clonotype was counted between two and nine times. CDR3 amino acids: CSVEAGEVDYEQYF. CDR3 DNA: TGCAGCGTTGAAGCGGGGGAGGTCGATTACGAGCAGTACTTC. This chain links TRBV29-1 with TRBJ2-7; the D gene is possibly TRBD2 (6 bases). V was pared by 1 base and J by 4 bases, with 14 bases between. Germline V gene lookup returns CDR1 SQVTM and CDR2 ANQGSEA. The CDR3 totals 14 residues.

This clonotype was observed a few times. The chain has TRBV24-1 and TRBJ2-3, with D hard to call. The CDR3 covers 12 residues. Trimming took 3 bases from V and 6 from J, leaving 6 bases between them. From germline, CDR1 is KGHDR and CDR2 SFDVKD. The CDR3 DNA is TGTGCCACCAGTGATATGAGTGATACGCAGTATTTT. Translating it yields CATSDMSDTQYF.

This clonotype was detected only a few times. This chain uses TRBV7-2 with TRBJ2-2, with D uncertain. The germline gives CDR1 SGHTA, CDR2 FQGNSA. This CDR3 comprises 15 residues. Trimming shortened V by 2 bases and J by 3 bases, and 10 bases separated the two germline ends. The CDR3 sequence: CASSLTYLYTGELFF. The DNA of the CDR3 is TGTGCCAGCAGCTTAACATATCTTTACACCGGGGAGCTGTTTTTT.

This clonotype was detected only a few times. The chain carries TRBV7-9 and TRBJ2-2, with D perhaps matching TRBD1 or TRBD2 (5 bases each). The CDR3 is 15 amino acids. V was trimmed by 5 bases and J by 3 bases, leaving 13 bases between them. Germline V CDR1 and CDR2: SEHNR, FQNEAQ (reference sequence). CDR3 coding DNA: TGTGCCAGCAGCACCCGGGACGGAGACACCGGGGAGCTGTTTTTT. It codes for CASSTRDGDTGELFF.

J is TRBJ2-1 and V is TRBV12-3 or TRBV12-4; TRBD2 aligns across 12 bases. Unmatched junction bases numbered 5, after V lost 5 bases and J lost 9 bases. There are 14 residues in the CDR3. In DNA form, the CDR3 reads TGTGCCAGCAGTAGACTAGCGGGGGCTCTTGAGCAGTTCTTC. Translating gives CASSRLAGALEQFF.

The V call is TRBV14, the J call TRBJ2-7; TRBD1 matches 7 bases. The ends lost 3 bases at V and 1 base at J; junction bases unmatched: 6. The CDR3 has 15 amino acids. CDR1 and CDR2 from the germline V gene are SGHDN and FVKESK. CDR3 loop: CASSHKDRVSYEQYF. The CDR3 region has the DNA TGTGCCAGCAGCCACAAAGACAGGGTGTCCTACGAGCAGTACTTC.

Concerning this clonotype: A single base separates this from a much larger clone, so it may be a read error. The chain has TRBV11-3 and TRBJ2-3; D is unresolved. CDR3 length: 12 amino acids. Trimming cost V 5 bases and J 2 bases, with 5 bases left between them. In germline, CDR1 is SGHNT, CDR2 YENEEA. Written as DNA, the CDR3 is TGTGCCAGCAGCGGGTACACAGATACGCAGTATTTT. Amino acid sequence: CASSGYTDTQYF.

Notes on this clonotype: The junction departs from the called germline gene at one end, perhaps through a read error. The CDR3 protein is CTSSSRLAGTSITGELFF. CDR3 coding DNA: TGTACCAGCAGTTCGCGACTAGCGGGGACCTCGATCACCGGGGAGCTGTTTTTT. This chain joins TRBV2 and TRBJ2-2; TRBD2 aligns across 11 bases. CDR1 is SNHLY and CDR2 is FYNNEI in the germline V gene. The CDR3 consists of 18 residues.

This sequence joins TRBV14 and TRBJ2-5, with D unclear. Germline V lookup: CDR1 SGHDN, CDR2 FVKESK. The CDR3 spans 9 residues. The ends were cut back, 4 bases at V and 12 bases at J, with 6 bases in the middle. CDR3 in DNA: TGTGCCAGCAGCCCCGTGGAGTACTTC. This encodes CASSPVEYF. Filled out from reference TRBV14 and TRBJ2-5, the complete variable domain reads EAGVTQFPSHSVIEKGQTVTLRCDPISGHDNLYWYRRVMGKEIKFLLHFVKESKQDESGMPNNRFLAERTGGTYSTLKVQPAELEDSGVYFCASSPVEYFGPGTRLLVL.

A few counts support this clonotype. This sequence joins TRBV20-1 and TRBJ1-2; D is perhaps TRBD1 (5 bases). The CDR3 loop spans 13 amino acids. V shed 5 bases and J shed 0 bases, with 10 bases lying between them. The germline CDR1 and CDR2 sequences are DFQATT and SNEGSKA (reference sequence). CDR3 nucleotide sequence: TGCAGTGCTCGGGGGACCCCTAACTATGGCTACACCTTC. Translated: CSARGTPNYGYTF.

The rearrangement uses TRBV2 and TRBJ2-1; no definite D call. V was pared by 1 base and J by 10 bases, with 8 bases between. Germline V CDR1 and CDR2: SNHLY, FYNNEI. The CDR3 contains 12 residues. As DNA, the CDR3 is TGTGCCAGCAGTGAAGAGACTCGGGAGCAGTTCTTC. The encoded protein is CASSEETREQFF.

This clonotype came up a few times. This rearrangement joins TRBV19 to TRBJ2-7; 7 bases are a match to TRBD2. The germline V gene has CDR1 LNHDA and CDR2 SQIVND (reference sequence). The V gene end was trimmed by 3 bases and the J gene end by 2 bases; junction bases not matched to a gene: 4. The length of the CDR3 is 14 residues. CDR3 nucleotide sequence: TGTGCCAGTAGTATGGGGGGAGGGGCCTACGAGCAGTACTTC. The encoded protein is CASSMGGGAYEQYF.

This clonotype occurred a few times. The rearrangement joins TRBV6-2 or TRBV6-3 to TRBJ1-1; tentatively, D is TRBD1 (5 bases). Germline V gene sequence: CDR1 MNHEY, CDR2 SVGEGT. This CDR3 spans 13 amino acids. V gave up 2 bases and J gave up 10 bases, with 14 bases separating them. The CDR3 sequence: CASSYEFAQGAFF. CDR3 DNA sequence: TGTGCCAGCAGTTACGAATTCGCGCAGGGAGCTTTCTTT.

The chain combines TRBV19 with TRBJ2-1; D call uncertain. The germline V and J ends were trimmed by 3 bases and 6 bases, with 9 bases remaining between them. The CDR3 has 13 residues. Germline values: CDR1 LNHDA, CDR2 SQIVND (reference sequence). CDR3 DNA sequence: TGTGCCAGTAGTATTTGGGTTTCCAATGAGCAGTTCTTC. Its protein is CASSIWVSNEQFF.

The rearrangement joins TRBV5-1 to TRBJ2-7; TRBD1 matches 7 bases. The germline V gene has CDR1 SGHRS and CDR2 YFSETQ. The V and J ends lost 3 bases and 5 bases, in that order; junction bases with no gene match: 14. The length of the CDR3 is 16 residues. CDR3 sequence (DNA): TGCGCCAGCAGCTGGGACCCAGAGACAGGGACGGACGAGCAGTACTTC. Residues: CASSWDPETGTDEQYF.

The chain employs TRBV2 and TRBJ2-3; 12 positions agree with TRBD2. The V segment lost 10 bases and the J segment 0 bases; nucleotides outside the gene matches: 14. The CDR3 extends over 18 amino acids. Looked up from germline, CDR1 is SNHLY and CDR2 is FYNNEI. The CDR3 bases are TGTGCCACCGGCAGGACTAGCGGGAAGGTGTCGAGCACAGATACGCAGTATTTT. It yields the protein CATGRTSGKVSSTDTQYF.

This clonotype was found a few times. The V and J genes are TRBV29-1 and TRBJ1-1; D uncertain. The germline V gene encodes CDR1 SQVTM and CDR2 ANQGSEA. V lost 5 bases and J lost 3, with 4 bases in between. The CDR3 contains 10 residues. The CDR3 region is CSVFHTEAFF. DNA of the CDR3: TGCAGCGTTTTTCACACTGAAGCTTTCTTT.

V is TRBV29-1 and J is TRBJ2-5; 7 bases fit TRBD2. This CDR3 has 12 amino acids. Germline trimming cut 6 bases from V and 1 base from J; bases unmatched to any gene: 2. The germline V gene has CDR1 SQVTM and CDR2 ANQGSEA. The CDR3 protein is CSVREVQETQYF. The CDR3 bases are TGCAGCGTCCGGGAGGTCCAAGAGACCCAGTACTTC. Filled out from reference TRBV29-1 and TRBJ2-5, the complete variable domain reads SAVISQKPSRDICQRGTSLTIQCQVDSQVTMMFWYRQQPGQSLTLIATANQGSEATYESGFVIDKFPISRPNLTFSTLTVSNMSPEDSSIYLCSVREVQETQYFGPGTRLLVL.